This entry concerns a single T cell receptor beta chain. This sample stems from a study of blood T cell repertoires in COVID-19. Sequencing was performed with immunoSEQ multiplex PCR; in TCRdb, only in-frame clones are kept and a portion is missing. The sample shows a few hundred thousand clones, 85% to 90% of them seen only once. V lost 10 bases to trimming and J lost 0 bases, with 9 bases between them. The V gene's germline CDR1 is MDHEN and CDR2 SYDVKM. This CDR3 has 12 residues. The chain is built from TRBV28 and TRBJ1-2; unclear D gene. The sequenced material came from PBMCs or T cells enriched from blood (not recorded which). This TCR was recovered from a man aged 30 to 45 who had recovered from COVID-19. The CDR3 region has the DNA TGTGCCATTTCCACTACTAACTATGGCTACACCTTC. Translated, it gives CAISTTNYGYTF.